The 9 T cell receptor beta chains in this list originate from one sample, sequenced in a study of control samples from healthy donors and cancer patients. Assay used: immunoSEQ multiplex PCR; TCRdb lists only in-frame clones, some missing. This table holds 400,000 to 500,000 clones, about 93% found once. Input material: PBMCs. Every receptor here comes from a man aged 35 to 55 with head and neck cancer.

V and J are TRBV28 and TRBJ2-1, with 9 bases that match TRBD2. V lost 8 bases, J lost 6 bases, and 14 bases stayed unmatched. Germline V CDR1 and CDR2: MDHEN, SYDVKM. This CDR3 has 16 residues. CDR3 DNA sequence: TGTGCCAGCGTACCCCCGGCTAGCGGGAACCCCAATGAGCAGTTCTTC. It is translated as CASVPPASGNPNEQFF.

This chain links TRBV7-8 with TRBJ2-5, with no clear D. Deletions cut 0 bases from V and 2 bases from J, with 13 bases between. The CDR3 is 16 amino acids. Per the germline V gene, CDR1 is SGHVS and CDR2 is FQNEAQ. The CDR3 sequence is CASSLAARVGQETQYF. CDR3 bases: TGTGCCAGCAGCTTAGCGGCTAGAGTGGGTCAAGAGACCCAGTACTTC.

This rearrangement joins TRBV5-6 to TRBJ2-1; 11 nucleotides agree with TRBD2. J gave up 11 bases and V 4 bases, and 17 bases lay outside the gene matches. This CDR3 spans 17 amino acids. Germline CDR1 reads SGHDT; CDR2 reads YYEEEE. In DNA form, the CDR3 reads TGTGCCAGCAGCGGAAGACTAGCGGGATTACCTAGCACTAAGCAGTTCTTC. This codes for CASSGRLAGLPSTKQFF.

The chain links TRBV9 to TRBJ1-1, with D perhaps TRBD1 (5 bases). V was pared by 7 bases and J by 4 bases, with 20 bases between. There are 15 residues in the CDR3. Per the germline V gene, CDR1 is SGDLS and CDR2 is YYNGEE. This CDR3 is CASQRGLLAGTEAFF. In DNA, the CDR3 is TGTGCCAGCCAGAGGGGATTATTGGCGGGCACTGAAGCTTTCTTT.

The chain is built from TRBV29-1 and TRBJ2-3, with D uncertain. The CDR3 loop spans 13 amino acids. V lost 5 bases, J lost 0 bases, and 9 bases lay in between. Per the germline V gene, CDR1 is SQVTM and CDR2 is ANQGSEA. CDR3 residues: CSVSTGSTDTQYF. DNA of the CDR3: TGCAGCGTTTCAACGGGTAGCACAGATACGCAGTATTTT.

This rearrangement joins TRBV15 to TRBJ1-1; D gene uncertain. Germline V gene sequence: CDR1 LNHNV, CDR2 YYDKDF (reference sequence). V lost 7 bases to trimming and J lost 1 base, with 13 bases between them. CDR3 size: 14 residues. Here the CDR3 reads CATTVRLANTEAFF. The CDR3 region has the DNA TGTGCCACCACAGTGAGGCTGGCGAACACTGAAGCTTTCTTT.

Notes on this clone: Other DNA sequences from this sample encode an identical CDR3 as well. The chain recombines TRBV9 with TRBJ2-7, with a tentative D call TRBD2 (6 bases). Trimming took 4 bases from V and 7 from J, leaving 18 bases between them. This CDR3 comprises 14 residues. Germline CDR1 SGDLS, CDR2 YYNGEE. DNA of the CDR3: TGTGCCAGCAGCCCACGGGACTCGTTTTCTGAGCAGTACTTC. This encodes CASSPRDSFSEQYF.

This chain links TRBV23-1 with TRBJ2-2; TRBD2 aligns across 9 bases. TRBV23-1 qualifies as an ORF whose function is uncertain. After removal of 11 bases from V and 4 bases from J, the junction contained 17 bases not matched to a gene. The CDR3 sequence is 17 residues long. CDR3 DNA: TGCGCCCGGCGGGGGGGCGGGACTAGTTTCCGCACCGGGGAGCTGTTTTTT. Translated: CARRGGGTSFRTGELFF.

The chain is built from TRBV4-2 and TRBJ2-4; 8 positions match TRBD2. This CDR3 is 16 amino acids long. Germline V gene lookup returns CDR1 LGHNA and CDR2 YNFKEQ. V was pared by 5 bases and J by 1 base, with 7 bases of the junction left unmatched. The DNA of the CDR3 is TGTGCCAGCAGCTCCACCGGGACTAGTGCCAAAAACATTCAGTACTTC. Residues: CASSSTGTSAKNIQYF.